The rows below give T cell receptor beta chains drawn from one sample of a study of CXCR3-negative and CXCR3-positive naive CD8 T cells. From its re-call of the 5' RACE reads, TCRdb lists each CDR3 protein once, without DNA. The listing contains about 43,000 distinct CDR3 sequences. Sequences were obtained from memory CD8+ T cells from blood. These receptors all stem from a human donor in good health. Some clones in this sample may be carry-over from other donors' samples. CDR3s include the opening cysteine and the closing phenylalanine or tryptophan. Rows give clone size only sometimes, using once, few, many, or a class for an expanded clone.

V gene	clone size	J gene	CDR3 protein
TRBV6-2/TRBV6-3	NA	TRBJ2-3	CASSPLDRASADTQYF
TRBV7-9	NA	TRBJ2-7	CASSSTAGGQTYEQYF
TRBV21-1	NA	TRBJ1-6	CASSKGEKGRGRDNSPLHF
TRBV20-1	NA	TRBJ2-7	CSAPKTGRAYEQYF
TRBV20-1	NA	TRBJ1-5	CSAGPAEQPQHF
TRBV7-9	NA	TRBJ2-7	CASSPPGTYEQYF
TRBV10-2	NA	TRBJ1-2	CASSDQPNYGYTF
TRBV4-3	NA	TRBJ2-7	CASSQDVWGYHEQYF
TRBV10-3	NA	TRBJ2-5	CAIRLDGASPQETQYF
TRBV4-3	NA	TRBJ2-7	CASSQGVGGSKGYEQYF
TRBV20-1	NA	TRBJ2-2	CSARGGRDTGELFF
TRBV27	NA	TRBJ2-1	CASSFSGGTNNEQFF
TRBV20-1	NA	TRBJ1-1	CSSQGEMNTEAFF
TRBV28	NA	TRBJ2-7	CASTTLTGGHSSYEQYF
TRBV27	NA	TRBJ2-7	CASSLGGPAYEQYF
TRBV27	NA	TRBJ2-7	CASSFTGQTYEQYF
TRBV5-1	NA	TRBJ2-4	CASSLVRDNIQYF
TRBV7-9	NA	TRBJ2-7	CASSLVGGGAATYEQYF
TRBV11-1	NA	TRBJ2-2	CASSTTVGDRGVTGELFF
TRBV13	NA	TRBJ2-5	CASSFRSATSGGETQYF
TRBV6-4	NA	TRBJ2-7	CASSEEAGGTYEQYF
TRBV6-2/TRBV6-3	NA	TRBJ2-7	CASTLSGGHPYEQYF
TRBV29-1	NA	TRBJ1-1	CSGTQGPDTEAFF
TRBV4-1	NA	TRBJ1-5	CASSQQGPRTPQHF
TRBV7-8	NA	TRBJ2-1	CASSRSGDNEQFF
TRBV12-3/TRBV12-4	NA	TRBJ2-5	CASSSLMGGSPETQYF
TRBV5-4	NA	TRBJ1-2	CASSLDGGAGYTF
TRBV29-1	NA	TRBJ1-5	CSVVTGGNTQHF
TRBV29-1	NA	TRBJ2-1	CSVLNLGVYNEQFF
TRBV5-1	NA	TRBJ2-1	CASRTSGSYEQFF
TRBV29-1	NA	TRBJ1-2	CSVDPGTVYGYTF
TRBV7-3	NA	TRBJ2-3	CASSLGTSGRTDTQYF
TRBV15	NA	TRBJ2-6	CATSGERSGANVLTF
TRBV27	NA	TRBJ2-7	CASSLVGQGSYEQYF
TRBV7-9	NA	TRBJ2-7	CASSLGPTLSSYEQYF
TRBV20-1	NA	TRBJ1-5	CSAREQRTVQSNQPQHF
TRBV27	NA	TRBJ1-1	CASSFSHTDEAFF
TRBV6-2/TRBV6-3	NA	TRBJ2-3	CASSFGGPTDTQYF
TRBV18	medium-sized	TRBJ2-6	CASSPLAGESGANVLTF
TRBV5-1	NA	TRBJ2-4	CASSPSGQGALSLAKNIQYF
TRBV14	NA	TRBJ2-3	CASSQVQTDTQYF
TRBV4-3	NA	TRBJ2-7	CASSPTGTGLYEQYF
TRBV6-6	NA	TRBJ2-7	CASTRGGSLYEQYF
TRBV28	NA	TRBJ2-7	CASSLKAGAFYEQYF
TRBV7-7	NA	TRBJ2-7	CASSLSIGTSYEQYF